This entry lists 25 T cell receptor beta chains sequenced from one sample in a study of radiation and T cells in renal cell carcinoma. The method was immunoSEQ multiplex PCR; TCRdb's version includes in-frame clones alone and lacks a portion of them. The sample carries under 100,000 clones, about 79% recorded once. Time point meaning: blood 4 weeks post-SBRT, at nephrectomy. Treatment specified: 15 Gy SBRT to primary tumor, nephrectomy 4 weeks later. The material sequenced was blood, taken from a patient whose treatment included radiotherapy and nephrectomy. These receptors were collected from a man in his 60s with renal cell carcinoma.

The rearrangement links TRBV28 to TRBJ1-2; the D is unclear. With 3 bases removed from V and 7 bases from J, the gap between germline ends came to 12 bases. The CDR3 length is 13 residues. Germline loops: CDR1 MDHEN, CDR2 SYDVKM. CDR3 in amino acids: CASSFRRVRGYTF. CDR3 sequence (DNA): TGTGCCAGCAGTTTTCGACGGGTCCGTGGCTACACCTTC.

This clone showed up just once. The rearrangement uses TRBV11-2 and TRBJ1-5; D remains unclear. Germline V gene data show CDR1 as SGHAT and CDR2 as FQNNGV. The CDR3 consists of 13 residues. V gave up 1 base and J gave up 5 bases, with 6 bases separating them. The CDR3 DNA reads TGTGCCAGCAGCTTAGGGGGAGATCAGCCCCAGCATTTT. Protein sequence: CASSLGGDQPQHF.

This clone has a count of ten or more. J is TRBJ2-7 and V is TRBV4-1; 10 bases are a match to TRBD2. The germline gives CDR1 MGHRA, CDR2 YSYEKL. V lost 4 bases to trimming and J lost 7 bases; unmatched junction nucleotides: 19. This CDR3 contains 18 residues. Here the CDR3 DNA reads TGCGCCAGCAGCCTCCAACTCGGACTAGCGGTTCCGGGAGGGGAGCAGTACTTC. This gives the protein CASSLQLGLAVPGGEQYF.

The chain carries TRBV21-1 and TRBJ1-4; the D segment call TRBD1 is taken from the table without a DNA check. TRBV21-1 is marked as a pseudogene. There are 22 residues in the CDR3. CDR3: CASSKAADSCLRRPPSAEKLFF. CDR3 bases: TGTGCCAGCAGCAAAGCCGCCGACAGTTGCCTCCGTCGACCCCCATCGGCCGAAAAACTGTTTTTT.

The chain carries TRBV5-1 and TRBJ2-2, with D tentatively TRBD2 (6 bases). CDR1 SGHRS and CDR2 YFSETQ come from the germline V gene. V lost 0 bases to trimming and J lost 4 bases, with 7 bases between them. The CDR3 has 14 residues. CDR3 sequence (DNA): TGCGCCAGCAGCTTGGAACTAGCCACCGGGGAGCTGTTTTTT. Its protein is CASSLELATGELFF.

The genes are TRBV5-1 and TRBJ2-1, with 8 bases aligning to TRBD2. Germline V gives CDR1 SGHRS, CDR2 YFSETQ. After removal of 4 bases from V and 7 bases from J, the junction contained 4 bases not matched to a gene. This CDR3 region has 13 residues. CDR3 nucleotide sequence: TGCGCCAGCAGCGCGGGACTAGGAAATGAGCAGTTCTTC. Protein sequence: CASSAGLGNEQFF.

The chain couples TRBV5-5 to TRBJ2-7, with D uncertain. The CDR3 is 15 amino acids. V dropped 6 bases and J dropped 0 bases, with 16 bases sitting between them. Germline values: CDR1 SGHKS, CDR2 YYEKEE (reference sequence). The CDR3 sequence is CASTPSGLPSYEQYF. CDR3 bases: TGTGCCAGCACCCCTAGTGGCTTACCCTCCTACGAGCAGTACTTC.

The chain recombines TRBV5-1 with TRBJ2-7; D may be TRBD1 (6 bases). The CDR3 contains 14 residues. Trimming stripped 0 bases from V and 2 bases from J, with 9 bases between. CDR1 and CDR2 (germline): SGHRS, YFSETQ. Written as DNA, the CDR3 is TGCGCCAGCAGCTTGGGGACAGCCACCTACGAGCAGTACTTC. This codes for CASSLGTATYEQYF.

V is TRBV28 and J is TRBJ1-3; D is possibly TRBD1 (6 bases). Germline lookup yields CDR1 MDHEN and CDR2 SYDVKM. Between the trimmed V and J ends, which lost 4 bases and 4 bases, there was a span of 17 bases. The CDR3 is 16 residues long. CDR3 in amino acids: CASSWGRGGLGNTIYF. CDR3 in DNA: TGTGCCAGCAGTTGGGGCCGCGGGGGCCTGGGAAACACCATATATTTT.

The chain recombines TRBV13 with TRBJ1-5; 8 positions agree with TRBD1. This CDR3 is 16 amino acids long. Trimming took 0 bases from V and 7 from J; bases not matched to a gene: 8. CDR1 PRHDT and CDR2 FYEKMQ come from the germline V gene (reference sequence). In DNA form, the CDR3 reads TGTGCCAGCAGCTTAGGCCCAGGGGGCCTAGGACAGCCCCAGCATTTT. It codes for CASSLGPGGLGQPQHF.

CDR3 nucleotides: TGTGCCAGCAGTTTATTAGGGGCAGGTGACCTGTATGGCTACACCTTC. Encoded protein: CASSLLGAGDLYGYTF. The J gene is TRBJ1-2, the V gene TRBV27, with D tentatively TRBD1 (5 bases). Germline CDR1 and CDR2: MNHEY and SMNVEV (reference sequence). Trimming took off 1 base at V and 5 bases at J, with 17 bases between the two ends. The length of the CDR3 is 16 residues.

This chain joins TRBV5-1 and TRBJ2-5; D is perhaps TRBD1 or TRBD2 (5 bases each). V lost 3 bases and J lost 2, with 17 bases in between. CDR3 length: 16 amino acids. Germline CDR1 SGHRS, CDR2 YFSETQ. CDR3 coding DNA: TGCGCCAGCAGCTCAACTCTAGGGACGGTACAAGAGACCCAGTACTTC. It translates to CASSSTLGTVQETQYF.

This clone occurred once. The rearrangement links TRBV10-3 to TRBJ1-2; no reliable D call. This CDR3 contains 13 residues. Per germline, CDR1 ENHRY and CDR2 SYGVKD. Between the trimmed V and J ends, which lost 6 bases and 8 bases, there was a span of 16 bases. The CDR3 DNA sequence: TGTGCCATCAGCGTCGACAAGTTCGAAGGCTACACCTTC. This translates into CAISVDKFEGYTF.

Turning to this clone: This specimen includes other DNA sequences encoding the same CDR3. V gene TRBV19 combines with J gene TRBJ1-5; 9 bases map to TRBD1. Germline-derived CDR1 and CDR2 are LNHDA and SQIVND (reference sequence). This CDR3 is 14 amino acids long. V shed 5 bases, J shed 4 bases, and the junction held 3 bases outside the gene matches. CDR3 in DNA: TGTGCCAGTAGTGCGACAGGGGGTAATCAGCCCCAGCATTTT. Translating it yields CASSATGGNQPQHF. The variable domain in full, with the rest retrieved from reference TRBV19 and TRBJ1-5, is DGGITQSPKYLFRKEGQNVTLSCEQNLNHDAMYWYRQDPGQGLRLIYYSQIVNDFQKGDIAEGYSVSREKKESFPLTVTSAQKNPTAFYLCASSATGGNQPQHFGDGTRLSIL.

V gene TRBV5-1 combines with J gene TRBJ1-2; D is uncertain. This CDR3 spans 14 amino acids. Germline assignment: CDR1 SGHRS and CDR2 YFSETQ. Trimming took off 0 bases at V and 4 bases at J, with 10 bases between the two ends. The chain's CDR3 is CASSLENGPYGYTF. Written as DNA, the CDR3 is TGCGCCAGCAGCTTGGAAAATGGACCCTATGGCTACACCTTC.

The rearrangement links TRBV5-5 to TRBJ2-1; D ambiguous. The CDR3 length is 17 residues. Germline values: CDR1 SGHKS, CDR2 YYEKEE (reference sequence). Trimming cost V 1 base and J 0 bases, with 14 bases left between them. CDR3 region: CASSLLGRKSSYNEQFF. The CDR3, as DNA: TGTGCCAGCAGCTTGCTCGGACGGAAGAGCTCCTACAATGAGCAGTTCTTC.

V gene TRBV6-5 combines with J gene TRBJ2-5; 7 bases are shared with TRBD2. From germline, CDR1 is MNHEY and CDR2 SVGAGI. V was clipped by 8 bases and J by 1 base; unmatched bases: 7. CDR3 length: 14 amino acids. The CDR3 region is CASSRGVIQETQYF. The CDR3 DNA reads as TGTGCCAGCTCCCGGGGGGTCATCCAAGAGACCCAGTACTTC.

Points on this clone: Its ends do not fully match the called genes, so a read error is possible. V usage is TRBV6-1 and J usage is TRBJ1-5; D may be TRBD1 (6 bases). The CDR3 is made up of 17 amino acids. Germline V gene data show CDR1 as MNHNS and CDR2 as SASEGT. CDR3 protein: CASSEDVFGQSGAPGNF. The CDR3 region has the DNA TGTGCCAGCAGTGAAGATGTTTTCGGACAGTCGGGGGCCCCAGGGAATTTT.

This chain connects TRBV27 to TRBJ2-5, with 15 bases identical to TRBD2. Germline trimming cut 3 bases from V and 5 bases from J; bases unmatched to any gene: 16. This CDR3 has 20 residues. Germline-derived CDR1 and CDR2 are MNHEY and SMNVEV (reference sequence). CDR3 region: CASSFYGLAGGPEVRETQYF. CDR3 sequence (DNA): TGTGCCAGCAGTTTCTATGGACTAGCGGGAGGGCCAGAGGTTCGGGAGACCCAGTACTTC.

The chain recombines TRBV4-2 with TRBJ2-6, with a possible D match to TRBD2 (6 bases). Germline V gene data show CDR1 as LGHNA and CDR2 as YNFKEQ. The CDR3 loop spans 16 amino acids. V lost 2 bases, J lost 1 base, and 9 bases lay in between. Here the CDR3 DNA reads TGTGCCAGCAGCCAAACCGGGGGTTCTGGGGCCAACGTCCTGACTTTC. Amino acid sequence: CASSQTGGSGANVLTF.

The rearrangement links TRBV5-1 to TRBJ1-1; no definite D call. Trimming took off 5 bases at V and 4 bases at J, with 18 bases between the two ends. The CDR3 totals 15 residues. CDR1 is SGHRS and CDR2 is YFSETQ in the germline V gene. CDR3: CASRSRLSAGTEAFF. For the CDR3, the DNA is TGCGCCAGCAGGAGCCGATTGTCGGCCGGCACTGAAGCTTTCTTT.

The CDR3 region is CSATKGETQYF. DNA of the CDR3: TGCAGTGCCACTAAGGGGGAGACCCAGTACTTC. The V call is TRBV20-1, the J call TRBJ2-5; weak D call: TRBD1 (5 bases). This CDR3 is 11 amino acids long. Germline-derived CDR1 and CDR2 are DFQATT and SNEGSKA (reference sequence). V lost 6 bases and J 5 bases, leaving 10 bases between the germline ends.

The sample holds a few counts of this clone. V is TRBV5-6 and J is TRBJ2-1, with D perhaps matching TRBD2 (6 bases). Germline V gives CDR1 SGHDT, CDR2 YYEEEE. The V end lost 2 bases, the J end lost 7 bases, and 16 bases lay between the germline ends. This CDR3 is built from 15 residues. The CDR3 reads CASSFLLAPLNEQFF. The CDR3 region has the DNA TGTGCCAGCAGCTTCTTGCTAGCGCCATTAAATGAGCAGTTCTTC. Full variable domain (rest looked up from reference TRBV5-6 and TRBJ2-1): DAGVTQSPTHLIKTRGQQVTLRCSPKSGHDTVSWYQQALGQGPQFIFQYYEEEERQRGNFPDRFSGHQFPNYSSELNVNALLLGDSALYLCASSFLLAPLNEQFFGPGTRLTVL.

The J gene is TRBJ2-7, the V gene TRBV27, with D unclear. Germline V gene sequence: CDR1 MNHEY, CDR2 SMNVEV (reference sequence). The CDR3 loop spans 13 amino acids. V was trimmed by 4 bases and J by 2 bases, leaving 9 bases between them. In DNA, the CDR3 is TGTGCCAGCAGTTCCCGGATCCCCTACGAGCAGTACTTC. It translates to CASSSRIPYEQYF.

The chain uses TRBV28 and TRBJ2-1; either TRBD1 or TRBD2 may supply D (5 bases each). This CDR3 has 17 amino acids. Germline CDR1 MDHEN, CDR2 SYDVKM. The V and J ends lost 1 base and 6 bases respectively, with 19 bases between them. CDR3 nucleotide sequence: TGTGCCAGCAGTTTATCGGGGCTAGCTCTAAGGGGCAATGAGCAGTTCTTC. Its protein is CASSLSGLALRGNEQFF.